The 16 T cell receptor beta chains below were found in one sample sequenced in a study of blood T cells in healthy people across ages. Primers used in a second PCR of about 6 to 11 cycles were a sample-barcoded 5' primer and a J-beta primer mix. MiXCR was run by TCRdb on the 5' RACE reads, yielding one entry per CDR3 protein. The sample holds 900,000 to 950,000 distinct CDR3 sequences, under 35% seen once. These same data were also listed under a study on T cells of mothers and their children.

Sequencing was carried out using blood. The receptors here all came from a woman aged 40 to 50 in good health.

The chain employs TRBV29-1 and TRBJ1-4; the match to TRBD1 covers 8 bases. The CDR3 runs 16 residues. V lost 1 base and J lost 5; bases outside the gene matches: 9. CDR1 SQVTM and CDR2 ANQGSEA come from the germline V gene. CDR3 sequence (DNA): TGCAGCGTTGAAGCAAGCGACAGGGGATCAAATGAAAAACTGTTTTTT. It codes for CSVEASDRGSNEKLFF.

As concerns this clonotype: A read error is possible here, since a much larger clone lies one base away. The gene calls are TRBV20-1 and TRBJ1-2, with D unclear. The CDR3 is made up of 12 amino acids. The germline V gene has CDR1 DFQATT and CDR2 SNEGSKA (reference sequence). CDR3 region: CRAKSTDYGYTF. Here the CDR3 DNA reads TGCAGGGCTAAGAGCACCGACTATGGCTACACCTTC.

The table lists this clonotype with a few counts. The gene calls are TRBV7-9 and TRBJ2-1; TRBD1 matches 11 bases. Looked up from germline, CDR1 is SEHNR and CDR2 is FQNEAQ (reference sequence). The ends lost 1 base at V and 3 bases at J; junction bases unmatched: 8. The CDR3 consists of 18 residues. The CDR3 sequence: CASSLGGTGGSNYNEQFF. CDR3 nucleotides: TGTGCCAGCAGCTTAGGGGGGACAGGGGGTTCTAACTACAATGAGCAGTTCTTC.

The chain carries TRBV5-5 and TRBJ2-1, with TRBD1 as a possible D gene (5 bases). V shed 4 bases and J shed 0 bases, with 11 bases lying between them. The CDR3 runs to 15 residues. Looked up from germline, CDR1 is SGHKS and CDR2 is YYEKEE (reference sequence). The DNA for the CDR3 is TGTGCCAGCAGCCCAGGGTCCATCTCCTACAATGAGCAGTTCTTC. Amino acids: CASSPGSISYNEQFF.

DNA of the CDR3: TGTGCCAGCAGCCAAGATAACGTGGGGCTGGGGGGGCCCCAGCATTTT. This sequence encodes CASSQDNVGLGGPQHF. The chain combines TRBV4-2 with TRBJ1-5; maybe TRBD1 (5 bases). The germline V gene has CDR1 LGHNA and CDR2 YNFKEQ. This CDR3 region has 16 residues. The V and J ends lost 0 bases and 9 bases respectively, with 18 bases between them.

This clonotype was seen a handful of times. This chain uses TRBV2 with TRBJ2-5; 11 bases agree with TRBD2. Germline CDR1 is SNHLY and CDR2 is FYNNEI. Losses at the gene ends were 3 bases for V and 2 bases for J; bases not matched to a gene: 11. The CDR3 runs 18 residues. This chain's CDR3 is CASSEFELAGVSQETQYF. The DNA for the CDR3 is TGTGCCAGCAGTGAGTTCGAACTAGCGGGAGTTTCACAAGAGACCCAGTACTTC. Full variable domain (missing parts from reference TRBV2 and TRBJ2-5): EPEVTQTPSHQVTQMGQEVILRCVPISNHLYFYWYRQILGQKVEFLVSFYNNEISEKSEIFDDQFSVERPDGSNFTLKIRSTKLEDSAMYFCASSEFELAGVSQETQYFGPGTRLLVL.

The chain links TRBV3-1 to TRBJ2-7, with 8 bases identical to TRBD2. This CDR3 is 12 amino acids long. Germline V CDR1 and CDR2: LGHDT, YNNKEL (reference sequence). The trim removed 4 bases at V and 9 bases at J, leaving 5 bases unmatched. DNA for the CDR3: TGTGCCAGCAGCCCGGGACTAGGCGCGCAGTACTTC. Amino acids: CASSPGLGAQYF.

The J gene is TRBJ2-5, the V gene TRBV7-2; weak D call: TRBD2 (6 bases). CDR3 length: 15 residues. The ends were cut back, 7 bases at V and 0 bases at J, with 15 bases in the middle. CDR1 and CDR2 (germline): SGHTA, FQGNSA. CDR3 loop: CASTVAVAYQETQYF. The CDR3 bases are TGTGCCAGCACCGTAGCGGTTGCCTACCAAGAGACCCAGTACTTC.

This clonotype has ten or more counts. V gene TRBV7-2 combines with J gene TRBJ2-3, with TRBD2 matching 7 bases. From germline, CDR1 is SGHTA and CDR2 FQGNSA. After removal of 1 base from V and 1 base from J, the junction contained 5 bases not matched to a gene. This CDR3 comprises 16 residues. The CDR3, as DNA: TGTGCCAGCAGCTTAGTTAGCGGGCGACGCACAGATACGCAGTATTTT. This codes for CASSLVSGRRTDTQYF.

This clonotype was seen repeatedly, ten times or more. The V and J genes are TRBV24-1 and TRBJ1-2; no clear D. V was cut by 4 bases and J by 8 bases, with 10 bases left in between. CDR1 KGHDR and CDR2 SFDVKD come from the germline V gene. The CDR3 has 12 amino acids. CDR3 protein: CATSDSPEGYTF. CDR3 nucleotide sequence: TGTGCCACCAGTGACTCGCCGGAGGGCTACACCTTC.

V and J are TRBV2 and TRBJ1-5; D is possibly TRBD1 (5 bases). CDR1 is SNHLY and CDR2 is FYNNEI in the germline V gene. V lost 2 bases, J lost 0 bases, and 11 bases lay in between. This CDR3 region has 16 residues. CDR3 sequence reads: CASSERSGDSNQPQHF. As DNA, the CDR3 is TGTGCCAGCAGTGAAAGATCGGGGGATAGCAATCAGCCCCAGCATTTT.

About this clonotype: The junction shows a germline mismatch at one end, possibly a read error. The chain employs TRBV24-1 and TRBJ2-1, with 11 positions matching TRBD2. The CDR3 loop spans 17 amino acids. The germline V gene has CDR1 KGHDR and CDR2 SFDVKD. CDR3 region: CAPSDSRLAGISNEQFF. CDR3 DNA: TGTGCCCCCAGTGATTCCCGACTAGCGGGGATTTCCAATGAGCAGTTCTTC.

In its sample, this clonotype was seen a few times. The chain couples TRBV4-3 to TRBJ2-1; 8 bases are a match to TRBD1. Germline V gene lookup returns CDR1 LGHNA and CDR2 YSLEER. This CDR3 has 17 amino acids. V lost 1 base, J lost 7 bases, and 12 bases stayed unmatched. CDR3 DNA: TGCGCCAGCAGCCAAGCTCGGACAGGGCGTTTAATGAATGAGCAGTTCTTC. It specifies CASSQARTGRLMNEQFF.

This clonotype was picked up a small number of times. The rearrangement links TRBV5-5 to TRBJ1-5, with D possibly being TRBD1 (5 bases). CDR3 length equals 15 residues. With 4 bases removed from V and 6 bases from J, the gap between germline ends came to 17 bases. Per the germline V gene, CDR1 is SGHKS and CDR2 is YYEKEE (reference sequence). This chain's CDR3 is CASSPTRQGSQPQHF. CDR3 DNA sequence: TGTGCCAGCAGCCCGACCCGCCAGGGAAGTCAGCCCCAGCATTTT.

The sample holds a few counts of this clonotype. The gene calls are TRBV27 and TRBJ1-4, with 8 bases aligning to TRBD1. Trimming cost V 4 bases and J 8 bases; bases outside gene matches: 18. Germline V gene lookup returns CDR1 MNHEY and CDR2 SMNVEV (reference sequence). This CDR3 comprises 18 residues. The DNA of the CDR3 is TGTGCCAGCAGTTCCCTCCCTCACCCTGGACAGGGTGGGGAAAAACTGTTTTTT. As protein: CASSSLPHPGQGGEKLFF.

This clonotype was found many times. This chain connects TRBV6-6 to TRBJ2-3; 8 bases match TRBD1. With 5 bases clipped from V and 3 bases from J, the junction kept 7 bases outside the gene matches. The CDR3 loop spans 15 amino acids. Germline V gene lookup returns CDR1 MNHNY and CDR2 SVGAGI (reference sequence). The CDR3 reads CASSHTGQGTDTQYF. CDR3 sequence (DNA): TGTGCCAGCAGTCACACCGGACAGGGAACAGATACGCAGTATTTT.